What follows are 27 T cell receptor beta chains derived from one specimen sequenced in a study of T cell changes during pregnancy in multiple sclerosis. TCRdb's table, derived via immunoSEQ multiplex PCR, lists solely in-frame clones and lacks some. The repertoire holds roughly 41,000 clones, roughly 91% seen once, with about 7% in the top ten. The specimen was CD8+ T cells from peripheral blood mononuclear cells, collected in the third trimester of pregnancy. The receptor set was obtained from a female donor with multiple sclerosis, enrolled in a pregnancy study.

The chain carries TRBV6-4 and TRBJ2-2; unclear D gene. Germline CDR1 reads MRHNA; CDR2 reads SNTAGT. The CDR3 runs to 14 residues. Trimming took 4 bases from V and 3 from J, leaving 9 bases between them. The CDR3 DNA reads TGTGCCAGCAGTGGACTGTCTGACACCGGGGAGCTGTTTTTT. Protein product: CASSGLSDTGELFF.

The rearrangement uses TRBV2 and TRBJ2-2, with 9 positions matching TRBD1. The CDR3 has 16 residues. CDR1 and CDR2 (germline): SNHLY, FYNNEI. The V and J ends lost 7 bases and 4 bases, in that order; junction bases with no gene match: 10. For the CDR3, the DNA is TGTGCCAGCAATGGGGACAGGGAGGCCCCCACCGGGGAGCTGTTTTTT. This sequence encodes CASNGDREAPTGELFF.

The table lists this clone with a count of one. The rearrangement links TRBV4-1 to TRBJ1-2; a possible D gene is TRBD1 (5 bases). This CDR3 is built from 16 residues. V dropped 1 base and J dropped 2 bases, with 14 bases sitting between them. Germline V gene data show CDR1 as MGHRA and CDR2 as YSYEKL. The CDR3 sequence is CASSQAPIRQNYGYTF. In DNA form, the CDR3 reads TGCGCCAGCAGCCAAGCCCCGATCCGACAGAACTATGGCTACACCTTC.

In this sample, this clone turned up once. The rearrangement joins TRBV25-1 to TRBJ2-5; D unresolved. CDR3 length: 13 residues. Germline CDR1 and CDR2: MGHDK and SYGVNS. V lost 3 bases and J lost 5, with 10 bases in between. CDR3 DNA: TGTGCCAGCAGTGACAGCACCGGGGAGACCCAGTACTTC. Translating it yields CASSDSTGETQYF.

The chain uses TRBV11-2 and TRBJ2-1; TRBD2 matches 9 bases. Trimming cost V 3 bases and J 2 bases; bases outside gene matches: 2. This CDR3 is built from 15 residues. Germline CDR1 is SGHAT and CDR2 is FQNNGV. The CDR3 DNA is TGTGCCAGCAGCTTTGCGGGGGGGCCCTACAATGAGCAGTTCTTC. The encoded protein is CASSFAGGPYNEQFF. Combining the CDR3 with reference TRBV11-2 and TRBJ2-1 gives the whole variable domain EAGVAQSPRYKIIEKRQSVAFWCNPISGHATLYWYQQILGQGPKLLIQFQNNGVVDDSQLPKDRFSAERLKGVDSTLKIQPAKLEDSAVYLCASSFAGGPYNEQFFGPGTRLTVL.

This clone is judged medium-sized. The chain's CDR3 is CAWSVDRDTEAFF. CDR3 sequence (DNA): TGTGCCTGGAGTGTTGACAGGGACACTGAAGCTTTCTTT. The chain has TRBV30 and TRBJ1-1; TRBD1 agrees at 7 bases. Germline loops: CDR1 GTSNPN, CDR2 SVGIG (reference sequence). Germline trimming cut 0 bases from V and 3 bases from J; bases unmatched to any gene: 1. This CDR3 is 13 amino acids long.

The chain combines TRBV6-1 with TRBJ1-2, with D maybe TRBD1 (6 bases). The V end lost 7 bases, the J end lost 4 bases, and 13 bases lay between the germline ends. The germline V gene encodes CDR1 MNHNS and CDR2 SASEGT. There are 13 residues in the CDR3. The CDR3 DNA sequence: TGTGCCAGCAAGGTCAGGGGTCCCTATGGCTACACCTTC. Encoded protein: CASKVRGPYGYTF.

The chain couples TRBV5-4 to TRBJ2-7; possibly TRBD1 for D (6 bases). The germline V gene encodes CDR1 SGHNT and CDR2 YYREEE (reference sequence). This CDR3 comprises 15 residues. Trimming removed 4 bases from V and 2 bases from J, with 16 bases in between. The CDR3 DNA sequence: TGTGCCAGCAGCATACGGGACACGGCGACCTACGAGCAGTACTTC. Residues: CASSIRDTATYEQYF.

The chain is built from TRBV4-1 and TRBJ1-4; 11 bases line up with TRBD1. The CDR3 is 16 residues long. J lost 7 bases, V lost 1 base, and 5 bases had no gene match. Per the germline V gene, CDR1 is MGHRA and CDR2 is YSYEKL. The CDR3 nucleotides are TGCGCCAGCAGCCAAGGCATCGGGACAGGGGGTGAAAAACTGTTTTTT. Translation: CASSQGIGTGGEKLFF.

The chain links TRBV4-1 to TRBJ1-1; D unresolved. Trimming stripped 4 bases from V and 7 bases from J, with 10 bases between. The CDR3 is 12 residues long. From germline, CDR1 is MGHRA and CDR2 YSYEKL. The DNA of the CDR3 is TGCGCCAGCAGCCTTAGAGGTGGTGAAGCTTTCTTT. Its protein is CASSLRGGEAFF.

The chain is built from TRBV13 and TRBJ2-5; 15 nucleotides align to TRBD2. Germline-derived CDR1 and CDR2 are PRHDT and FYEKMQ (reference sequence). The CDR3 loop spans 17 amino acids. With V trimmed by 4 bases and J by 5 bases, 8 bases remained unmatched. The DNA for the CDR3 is TGTGCCAGCAGCTCTTGGACTAGCGGGGGGGCCTGGGAGACCCAGTACTTC. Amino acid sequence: CASSSWTSGGAWETQYF.

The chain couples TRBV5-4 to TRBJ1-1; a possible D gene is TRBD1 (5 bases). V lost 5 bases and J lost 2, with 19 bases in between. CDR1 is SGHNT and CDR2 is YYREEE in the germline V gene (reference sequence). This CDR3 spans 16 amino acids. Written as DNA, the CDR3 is TGTGCCAGCAGGTACACCCCAGGGAAGCGAAACACTGAAGCTTTCTTT. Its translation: CASRYTPGKRNTEAFF.

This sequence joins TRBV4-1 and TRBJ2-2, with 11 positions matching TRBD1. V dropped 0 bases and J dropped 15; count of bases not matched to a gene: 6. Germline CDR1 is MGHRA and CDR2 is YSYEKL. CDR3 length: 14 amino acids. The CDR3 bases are TGCGCCAGCAGCCAAGATGGACAGGGGGCGGATGTGTTTTTT. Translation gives CASSQDGQGADVFF.

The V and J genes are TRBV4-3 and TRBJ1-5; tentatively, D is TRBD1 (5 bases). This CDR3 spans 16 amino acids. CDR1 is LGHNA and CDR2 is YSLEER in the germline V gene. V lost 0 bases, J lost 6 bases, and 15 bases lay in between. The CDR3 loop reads CASSQEAGLVSQPQHF. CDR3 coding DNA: TGCGCCAGCAGCCAAGAAGCAGGGTTGGTCAGTCAGCCCCAGCATTTT.

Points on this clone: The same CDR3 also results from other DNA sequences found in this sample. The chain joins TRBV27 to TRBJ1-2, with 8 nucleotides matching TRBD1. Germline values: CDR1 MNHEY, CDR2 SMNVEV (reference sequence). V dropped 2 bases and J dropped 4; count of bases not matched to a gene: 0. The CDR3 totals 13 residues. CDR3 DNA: TGTGCCAGCAGTTTAGACAGGGGCTATGGCTACACCTTC. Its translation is CASSLDRGYGYTF.

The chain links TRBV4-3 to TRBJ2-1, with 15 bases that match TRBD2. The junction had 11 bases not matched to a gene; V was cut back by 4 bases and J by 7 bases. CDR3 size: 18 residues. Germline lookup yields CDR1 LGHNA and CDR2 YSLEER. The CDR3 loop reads CASSPGLAGGLLRNEQFF. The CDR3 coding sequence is TGCGCCAGCAGCCCGGGACTAGCGGGGGGCCTACTTAGGAATGAGCAGTTCTTC.

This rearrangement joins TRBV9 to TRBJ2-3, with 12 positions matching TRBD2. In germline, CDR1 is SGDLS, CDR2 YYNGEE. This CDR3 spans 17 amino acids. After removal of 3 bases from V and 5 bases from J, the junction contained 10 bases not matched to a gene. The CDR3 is CASSAPSGGALEDTQYF. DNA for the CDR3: TGTGCCAGCAGCGCTCCTAGCGGGGGGGCCTTAGAAGATACGCAGTATTTT.

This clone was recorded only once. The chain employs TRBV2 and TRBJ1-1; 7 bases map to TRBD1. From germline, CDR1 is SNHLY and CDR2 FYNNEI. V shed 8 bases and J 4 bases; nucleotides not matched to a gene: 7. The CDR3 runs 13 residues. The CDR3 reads CASRQGGGTEAFF. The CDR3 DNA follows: TGTGCCAGCCGACAGGGCGGAGGCACTGAAGCTTTCTTT.

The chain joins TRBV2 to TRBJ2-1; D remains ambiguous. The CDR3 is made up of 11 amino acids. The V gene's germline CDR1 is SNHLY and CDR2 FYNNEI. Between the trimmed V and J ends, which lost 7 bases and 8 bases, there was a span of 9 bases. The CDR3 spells CASMSPHEQFF. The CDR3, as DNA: TGTGCCAGCATGTCTCCCCATGAGCAGTTCTTC.

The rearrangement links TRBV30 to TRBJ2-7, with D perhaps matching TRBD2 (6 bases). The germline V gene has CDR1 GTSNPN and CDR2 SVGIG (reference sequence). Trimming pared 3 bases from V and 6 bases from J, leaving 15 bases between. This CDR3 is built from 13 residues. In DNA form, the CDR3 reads TGTGCCTGGAGCTCGGACGCCGGGAGCGAGCAGTACTTC. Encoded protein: CAWSSDAGSEQYF.

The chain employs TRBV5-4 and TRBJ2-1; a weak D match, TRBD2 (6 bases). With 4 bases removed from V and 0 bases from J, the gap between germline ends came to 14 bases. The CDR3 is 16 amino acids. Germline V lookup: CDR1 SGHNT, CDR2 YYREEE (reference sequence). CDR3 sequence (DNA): TGTGCCAGCAGCCGAGGACGGGAGAGCTCCTACAATGAGCAGTTCTTC. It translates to CASSRGRESSYNEQFF.

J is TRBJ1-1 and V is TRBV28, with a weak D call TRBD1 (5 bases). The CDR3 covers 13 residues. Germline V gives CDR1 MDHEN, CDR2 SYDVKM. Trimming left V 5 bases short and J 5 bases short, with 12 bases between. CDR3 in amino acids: CASSPGWVTEAFF. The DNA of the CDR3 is TGTGCCAGCAGTCCAGGGTGGGTAACTGAAGCTTTCTTT.

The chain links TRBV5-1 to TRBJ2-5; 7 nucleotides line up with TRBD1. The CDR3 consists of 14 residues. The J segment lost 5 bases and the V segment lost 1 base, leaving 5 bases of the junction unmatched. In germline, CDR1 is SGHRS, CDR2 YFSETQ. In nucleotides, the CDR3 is TGCGCCAGCAGCTTGTTGACAGGGCCGGAGACCCAGTACTTC. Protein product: CASSLLTGPETQYF.

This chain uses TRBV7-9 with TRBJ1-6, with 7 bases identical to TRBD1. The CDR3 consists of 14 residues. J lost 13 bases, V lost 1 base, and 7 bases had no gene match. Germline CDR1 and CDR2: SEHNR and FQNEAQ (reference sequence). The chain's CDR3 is CASSLGGGPPPLHF. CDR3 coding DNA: TGTGCCAGCAGCTTAGGAGGGGGCCCCCCTCCCCTCCACTTT.

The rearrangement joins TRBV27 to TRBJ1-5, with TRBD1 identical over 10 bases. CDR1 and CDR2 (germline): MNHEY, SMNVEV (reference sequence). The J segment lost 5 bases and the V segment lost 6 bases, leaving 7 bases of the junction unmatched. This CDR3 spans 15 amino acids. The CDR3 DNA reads TGTGCCAGCAGGCTAGGACAGGGGGAATATCAGCCCCAGCATTTT. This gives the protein CASRLGQGEYQPQHF.

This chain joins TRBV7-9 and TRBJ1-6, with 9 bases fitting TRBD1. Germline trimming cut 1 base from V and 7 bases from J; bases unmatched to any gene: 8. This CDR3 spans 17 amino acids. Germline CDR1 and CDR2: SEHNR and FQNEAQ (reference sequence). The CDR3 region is CASSLELVGTGNSPLHF. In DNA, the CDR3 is TGTGCCAGCAGCTTAGAGCTCGTGGGGACAGGGAATTCACCCCTCCACTTT.

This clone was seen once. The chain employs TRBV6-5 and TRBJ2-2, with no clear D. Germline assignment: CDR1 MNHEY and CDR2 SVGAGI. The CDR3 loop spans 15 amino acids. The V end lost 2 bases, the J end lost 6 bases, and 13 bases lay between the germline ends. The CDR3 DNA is TGTGCCAGCAGTTACACCCTTTTTTCAGCCGGGGAGCTGTTTTTT. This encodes CASSYTLFSAGELFF.